This TCR beta chain was identified during a study of shared clonotypes between healthy human individuals. The study's findings and limits: Lower generation probabilities were found for non-shared clonotypes than for those shared by all four donors.

Study donors comprised healthy, HIV-negative adults devoid of recent acute infection or vaccination. The run depth of the assay was deep. Each sorted subset replicate got 200 ng genomic DNA, approximately 27,000 genomes. Measured with immunoSEQ multiplex PCR; TCRdb has only the in-frame clones, and not every one. Here the sample spans approximately 640,000 clones, less than 95% being singletons. A remark on this clone: Antigen unknown.

Deletions cut 3 bases from V and 7 bases from J, with 13 bases between. Germline assignment: CDR1 SNHLY and CDR2 FYNNEI. This CDR3 spans 14 amino acids. Source material: memory CD8+ T cells from PBMCs. Subset indicated: CD45RO+ cells pooled with CCR7-negative TemRA cells. This sequence originates from a man younger than 35 in good health. Some clones in this sample may be carry-over from other donors' samples. The V call is TRBV2, the J call TRBJ2-1; a possible D gene is TRBD2 (6 bases). The CDR3 DNA reads as TGTGCCAGCAGTGACTCGGGACTTCAGAATGAGCAGTTCTTC. Protein product: CASSDSGLQNEQFF. The full variable domain, its missing parts supplied by reference TRBV2 and TRBJ2-1, is EPEVTQTPSHQVTQMGQEVILRCVPISNHLYFYWYRQILGQKVEFLVSFYNNEISEKSEIFDDQFSVERPDGSNFTLKIRSTKLEDSAMYFCASSDSGLQNEQFFGPGTRLTVL.